A single sample is the source of the 24 T cell receptor beta chains below, sequenced in a study of lymphopenia after photon versus proton radiotherapy. Sequencing was performed with immunoSEQ multiplex PCR; in TCRdb, only in-frame clones are kept and a portion is missing. The sample comprises fewer than 20,000 clones, 92% of which are singletons, and around 1.7% rests with the top ten. The sequenced sample was peripheral blood, obtained from a patient treated with photon-based radiotherapy. The receptors derive from a woman in her forties with cholangiocarcinoma.

The gene calls are TRBV5-1 and TRBJ2-7; TRBD1 aligns across 7 bases. V shed 4 bases, J shed 7 bases, and the junction held 14 bases outside the gene matches. CDR1 SGHRS and CDR2 YFSETQ come from the germline V gene. The CDR3 runs to 15 residues. CDR3: CASSTGTDSTREQYF. CDR3 nucleotides: TGCGCCAGCAGCACAGGGACAGACTCGACGCGGGAGCAGTACTTC.

The V gene is TRBV6-6, the J gene TRBJ1-5; maybe TRBD1 (6 bases). Per the germline V gene, CDR1 is MNHNY and CDR2 is SVGAGI (reference sequence). The CDR3 has 15 amino acids. V lost 7 bases, J lost 3 bases, and 16 bases lay in between. The CDR3 DNA sequence: TGTGCCAGCAACCGCGGGGGGGCGGTCAATCAGCCCCAGCATTTT. Residues: CASNRGGAVNQPQHF.

The V gene is TRBV15, the J gene TRBJ1-6; D call uncertain. The CDR3 spans 14 residues. The V end lost 0 bases, the J end lost 13 bases, and 13 bases lay between the germline ends. From germline, CDR1 is LNHNV and CDR2 YYDKDF (reference sequence). The CDR3 coding sequence is TGTGCCACCAGCAGAGATTGGGAAGTCGGGCCCCTCCACTTT. This sequence encodes CATSRDWEVGPLHF.

The J gene is TRBJ2-6, the V gene TRBV27; no definite D call. Trimming pared 1 base from V and 2 bases from J, leaving 12 bases between. The CDR3 loop spans 17 amino acids. Germline loops: CDR1 MNHEY, CDR2 SMNVEV (reference sequence). Here the CDR3 reads CASSLLGQYAGANVLTF. The CDR3 coding sequence is TGTGCCAGCAGTTTATTAGGCCAGTACGCTGGGGCCAACGTCCTGACTTTC.

The rearrangement links TRBV14 to TRBJ1-1; a weak D match, TRBD1 (6 bases). Germline CDR1 and CDR2: SGHDN and FVKESK. This CDR3 has 15 residues. Trimming stripped 3 bases from V and 2 bases from J, with 13 bases between. Here the CDR3 DNA reads TGTGCCAGCAGCCAGACCCGGACAGAAAACACTGAAGCTTTCTTT. Amino acids: CASSQTRTENTEAFF.

As DNA, the CDR3 is TGTGCCAGTAGTATGAGGACGGCTGGAAACACCATATATTTT. Protein: CASSMRTAGNTIYF. This chain links TRBV19 with TRBJ1-3; D gene unclear. CDR1 is LNHDA, CDR2 SQIVND, per germline (reference sequence). CDR3 length equals 14 residues. V gave up 3 bases and J gave up 2 bases, with 8 bases separating them.

In this sample, this clone turned up once. The chain joins TRBV2 to TRBJ2-4; 8 bases line up with TRBD1. The germline V gene encodes CDR1 SNHLY and CDR2 FYNNEI. The CDR3 consists of 14 residues. Germline trimming cut 6 bases from V and 2 bases from J; bases unmatched to any gene: 3. CDR3 DNA sequence: TGTGCCAGCAGGCGGACAGGGTCCAAAAACATTCAGTACTTC. Translated: CASRRTGSKNIQYF. Complete variable domain (other parts from reference TRBV2 and TRBJ2-4): EPEVTQTPSHQVTQMGQEVILRCVPISNHLYFYWYRQILGQKVEFLVSFYNNEISEKSEIFDDQFSVERPDGSNFTLKIRSTKLEDSAMYFCASRRTGSKNIQYFGAGTRLSVL.

The chain is built from TRBV7-9 and TRBJ2-3; no clear D. With 8 bases removed from V and 2 bases from J, the gap between germline ends came to 11 bases. Germline CDR1 is SEHNR and CDR2 is FQNEAQ (reference sequence). CDR3 size: 13 residues. The CDR3 nucleotides read TGTGCCAGCCGGGCCTCGACCACAGATACGCAGTATTTT. Its translation is CASRASTTDTQYF.

The chain employs TRBV6-5 and TRBJ1-5; perhaps TRBD1 as D (6 bases). The V gene lost 6 bases and the J gene lost 0 bases, with 9 bases spanning the gap. Germline-derived CDR1 and CDR2 are MNHEY and SVGAGI. This CDR3 has 14 residues. CDR3 nucleotides: TGTGCCAGCAGGCCGGGGGCTAGCAATCAGCCCCAGCATTTT. This sequence encodes CASRPGASNQPQHF.

CDR3 in DNA: TGTGCCAGCAGAACGGGACAGTACAATGAGCAGTTCTTC. As protein: CASRTGQYNEQFF. The chain employs TRBV6-5 and TRBJ2-1, with 7 bases fitting TRBD1. Per germline, CDR1 MNHEY and CDR2 SVGAGI. Trimming cost V 6 bases and J 4 bases; bases outside gene matches: 3. The CDR3 extends over 13 amino acids.

This rearrangement joins TRBV19 to TRBJ2-7, with TRBD2 matching over 11 bases. The V gene's germline CDR1 is LNHDA and CDR2 SQIVND (reference sequence). The CDR3 runs 17 residues. V shed 3 bases, J shed 1 base, and the junction held 8 bases outside the gene matches. The CDR3 spells CASSIGLAGWDSYEQYF. CDR3 in DNA: TGTGCCAGTAGTATCGGACTAGCGGGTTGGGATTCCTACGAGCAGTACTTC.

This chain joins TRBV7-9 and TRBJ1-1; D is uncertain. CDR1 and CDR2 (germline): SEHNR, FQNEAQ (reference sequence). Trimming pared 5 bases from V and 1 base from J, leaving 11 bases between. This CDR3 is 14 amino acids long. The CDR3 region is CASSPREGNTEAFF. The DNA for the CDR3 is TGTGCCAGCAGCCCCCGGGAGGGGAACACTGAAGCTTTCTTT.

The CDR3 DNA reads TGCGCCAGCAGCTGGGGGCAGGGAGCGACTGAAGCTTTCTTT. This codes for CASSWGQGATEAFF. The rearrangement links TRBV5-1 to TRBJ1-1, with D tentatively TRBD1 (6 bases). Germline lookup yields CDR1 SGHRS and CDR2 YFSETQ. Trimming took 3 bases from V and 5 from J, leaving 14 bases between them. The CDR3 runs 14 residues.

The V and J genes are TRBV7-9 and TRBJ1-6, with D maybe TRBD1 (5 bases). Trimming shortened V by 1 base and J by 10 bases, and 11 bases separated the two germline ends. The CDR3 has 14 residues. Germline loops: CDR1 SEHNR, CDR2 FQNEAQ (reference sequence). The chain's CDR3 is CASSLEGLISPLHF. For the CDR3, the DNA is TGTGCCAGCAGCTTAGAGGGACTTATATCACCCCTCCACTTT.

V is TRBV5-4 and J is TRBJ2-6; the D is unclear. This CDR3 contains 15 residues. Germline loops: CDR1 SGHNT, CDR2 YYREEE (reference sequence). Trimming cost V 0 bases and J 0 bases, with 4 bases left between them. The CDR3 loop reads CASSLGGSGANVLTF. Here the CDR3 DNA reads TGTGCCAGCAGCTTGGGGGGCTCTGGGGCCAACGTCCTGACTTTC.

The CDR3 reads CASSQEMGTEAFF. As DNA, the CDR3 is TGTGCCAGCAGCCAAGAGATGGGCACTGAAGCTTTCTTT. The chain carries TRBV6-4 and TRBJ1-1, with D unresolved. This CDR3 region has 13 residues. With 6 bases removed from V and 4 bases from J, the gap between germline ends came to 12 bases. Per germline, CDR1 MRHNA and CDR2 SNTAGT.

CDR3 residues: CASSPFPGTGTEYGYTF. CDR3 in DNA: TGTGCCAGCAGCCCTTTTCCCGGGACAGGAACGGAATATGGCTACACCTTC. The rearrangement joins TRBV28 to TRBJ1-2; 8 nucleotides agree with TRBD1. CDR1 is MDHEN and CDR2 is SYDVKM in the germline V gene. V lost 6 bases and J lost 5; bases outside the gene matches: 17. This CDR3 has 17 residues.

The V and J genes are TRBV7-2 and TRBJ2-7, with TRBD1 matching over 7 bases. CDR3 size: 15 residues. Trimming cost V 3 bases and J 0 bases; bases outside gene matches: 5. Germline CDR1 SGHTA, CDR2 FQGNSA. CDR3: CASSFRDSDSYEQYF. CDR3 DNA: TGTGCCAGCAGCTTCCGGGACAGTGACTCCTACGAGCAGTACTTC.

The rearrangement links TRBV7-8 to TRBJ2-5, with 8 bases lining up with TRBD1. Germline-derived CDR1 and CDR2 are SGHVS and FQNEAQ. The trim removed 2 bases at V and 4 bases at J, leaving 3 bases unmatched. The CDR3 spans 14 residues. The CDR3 spells CASSLRQGRETQYF. The DNA for the CDR3 is TGTGCCAGCAGCTTAAGACAGGGGCGAGAGACCCAGTACTTC.

The chain recombines TRBV5-6 with TRBJ2-1; D is possibly TRBD2 (6 bases). From germline, CDR1 is SGHDT and CDR2 YYEEEE. With 3 bases removed from V and 6 bases from J, the gap between germline ends came to 10 bases. The CDR3 is 13 residues long. CDR3: CASSYRDSNEQFF. The CDR3 coding sequence is TGTGCCAGCAGCTACCGGGACTCCAATGAGCAGTTCTTC.

The chain combines TRBV7-9 with TRBJ1-1; D uncertain. The CDR3 has 14 amino acids. The V gene lost 5 bases and the J gene lost 0 bases, with 10 bases spanning the gap. CDR1 and CDR2 from the germline V gene are SEHNR and FQNEAQ (reference sequence). The CDR3 is CASSRVFVNTEAFF. The CDR3 DNA follows: TGTGCCAGCAGCAGAGTATTTGTGAACACTGAAGCTTTCTTT.

The rearrangement joins TRBV27 to TRBJ2-7; D might be TRBD1 (6 bases). There are 16 residues in the CDR3. Germline V gives CDR1 MNHEY, CDR2 SMNVEV (reference sequence). Between the trimmed V and J ends, which lost 5 bases and 0 bases, there was a span of 17 bases. CDR3 residues: CASSQRPVGGSYEQYF. CDR3 nucleotide sequence: TGTGCCAGCAGTCAAAGACCAGTAGGGGGCTCCTACGAGCAGTACTTC.

The chain has TRBV27 and TRBJ2-1, with 13 bases aligning to TRBD2. The CDR3 has 15 residues. V shed 6 bases, J shed 3 bases, and the junction held 2 bases outside the gene matches. Germline V gene data show CDR1 as MNHEY and CDR2 as SMNVEV (reference sequence). The DNA for the CDR3 is TGTGCCAGCAGAAGACTAGCGGGAGGCTACAATGAGCAGTTCTTC. Residues: CASRRLAGGYNEQFF.

This chain joins TRBV5-4 and TRBJ2-7; D gene unclear. The CDR3 spans 16 residues. Germline V gene sequence: CDR1 SGHNT, CDR2 YYREEE (reference sequence). The V end lost 4 bases, the J end lost 5 bases, and 22 bases lay between the germline ends. The CDR3 sequence is CASSLQLVGDGNEQYF. The CDR3 nucleotides read TGTGCCAGCAGCCTGCAACTGGTTGGCGATGGGAACGAGCAGTACTTC.